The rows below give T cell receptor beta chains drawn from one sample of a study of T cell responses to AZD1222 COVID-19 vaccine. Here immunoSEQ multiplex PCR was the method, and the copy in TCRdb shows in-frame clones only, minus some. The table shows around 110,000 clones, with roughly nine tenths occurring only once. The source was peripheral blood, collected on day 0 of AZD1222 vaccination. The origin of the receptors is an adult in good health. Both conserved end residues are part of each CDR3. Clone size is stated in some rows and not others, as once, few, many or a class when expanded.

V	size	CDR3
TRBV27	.	CASSSPGNMFQPQHF
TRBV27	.	CASSLRYGFRPGAEAFF
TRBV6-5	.	CASRRRGVGYTF
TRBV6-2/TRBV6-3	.	CASSYRITGPPTYEQYF
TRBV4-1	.	CASSQTTGYNEQFF
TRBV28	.	CASSFSGSWDYGYTF
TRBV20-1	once	CSASGQADQPQHF
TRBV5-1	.	CASSLNVRDTQYF
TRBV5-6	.	CASSPTGQRVGNEQFF
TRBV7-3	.	CASSLTAQETQYF
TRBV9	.	CASSVDQSYGYTF
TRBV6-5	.	CASTKGPSYVQYF
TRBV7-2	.	CASSLPGRGKLFF
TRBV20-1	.	CSASIWGPPPQETQYF
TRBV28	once	CASRRQGLGNEKLFF
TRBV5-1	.	CASSLSPVGEQFF
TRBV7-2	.	CASSLAPGLVDNEQFF
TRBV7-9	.	CASSLARQGAYGNTIYF
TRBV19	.	CASTIGVGANDEQFF
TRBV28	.	CASSLKGRLNTEAFF
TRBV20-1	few	CSASVGGQGVGVQIYGYTF
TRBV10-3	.	CAISEPQGGNTDTQYF
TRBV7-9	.	CASSLAGSYNEQFF
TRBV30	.	CAWENGQGADEQYF
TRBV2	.	CASRDMTDPGTEAFF
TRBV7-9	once	CASSPTDTQYF
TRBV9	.	CASSVGQGGRNTEAFF
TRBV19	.	CASRRQGRTGELFF
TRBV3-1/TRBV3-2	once	CASSQVPPGTGELFF
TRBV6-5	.	CASSYGASGYNEQFF
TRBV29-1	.	CSVEVLGGYGYTF
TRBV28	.	CASSSHIGAGNTIYF
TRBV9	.	CASSVVTNYGYTF
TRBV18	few	CASSPQEQTGPYEQYF
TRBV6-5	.	CASSWGQGSTEAFF
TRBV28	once	CASSLGGGNYGYTF
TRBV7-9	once	CASSLGDRGLGDTQYF
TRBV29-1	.	CSVDSALQETQYF
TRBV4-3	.	CASSQEQRPTDTQYF
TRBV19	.	CASSRAPGVADYNEQFF
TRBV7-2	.	CASSPNLAAQETQYF
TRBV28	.	CASRLTSGRSEQYF
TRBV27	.	CASSLSQGAYGYTF
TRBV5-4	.	CASSLVRTMSTDTQYF
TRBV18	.	CASSPLREGTNYGYTF
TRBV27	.	CASSLVGAISNQPQHF
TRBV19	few	CASTKGVNTEAFF
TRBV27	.	CASSSRQAEEKLFF
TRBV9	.	CASSAAVPQGGELFF
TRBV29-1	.	CSVEKSRYGYTF
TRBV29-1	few	CSAKTSGANTGELFF